The 6 T cell receptor beta chains reported below all come from one sample, sequenced in a study of response to subunit inactivated influenza vaccine. TCRdb reprocessed the RT-PCR reads with MiXCR, giving one entry per CDR3 protein. Of 710,000 or so distinct CDR3 sequences listed, around a sixth are singletons. Sequencing used PBMCs from blood, obtained 11 to 12 days after vaccination. Every receptor here comes from a man aged 45-65 years who received an inactivated influenza vaccine.

This chain uses TRBV28 with TRBJ1-2; TRBD1 is a possible D gene (5 bases). Between the trimmed V and J ends, which lost 0 bases and 0 bases, there was a span of 23 bases. This CDR3 region has 20 residues. Germline V gene sequence: CDR1 MDHEN, CDR2 SYDVKM. The CDR3 loop is CASSLWGVGDSTSTNYGYTF. CDR3 in DNA: TGTGCCAGCAGTTTATGGGGGGTTGGGGACTCCACCTCAACTAACTATGGCTACACCTTC.

This clonotype turned up a few times. This chain links TRBV10-1 with TRBJ1-1; D remains unclear. The V end lost 6 bases, the J end lost 3 bases, and 11 bases lay between the germline ends. The CDR3 is 13 residues long. The germline CDR1 and CDR2 sequences are WNHNN and SYGVQD (reference sequence). The CDR3 DNA reads as TGCGCCAGCAGGGGTAGTATGGACACTGAAGCTTTCTTT. Encoded protein: CASRGSMDTEAFF.

Only a few counts were recorded for this clonotype. The rearrangement uses TRBV5-1 and TRBJ1-6, with 7 bases that match TRBD1. The CDR3 runs to 15 residues. CDR1 and CDR2 (germline): SGHRS, YFSETQ. The V and J ends lost 2 bases and 4 bases, in that order; junction bases with no gene match: 3. DNA of the CDR3: TGCGCCAGCAGCTTAGGGACAGAATATAATTCACCCCTCCACTTT. Encoded protein: CASSLGTEYNSPLHF.

V and J are TRBV12-3 or TRBV12-4 and TRBJ2-5, with 9 bases identical to TRBD1. The CDR3 runs 15 residues. The V segment lost 6 bases and the J segment 7 bases; nucleotides outside the gene matches: 12. Written as DNA, the CDR3 is TGTGCCAGCAGGAAAACAGGGGGCGCTAGAGGGACCCAGTACTTC. Its translation: CASRKTGGARGTQYF.

This clonotype was seen more than once but under ten times. The CDR3 region has the DNA TGTGCCACAAGACAGGGTGGCAATCAGCCCCAGCATTTT. Protein: CATRQGGNQPQHF. The genes are TRBV2 and TRBJ1-5; 7 nucleotides match TRBD1. The V gene end was trimmed by 10 bases and the J gene end by 2 bases; junction bases not matched to a gene: 5. This CDR3 has 13 residues. CDR1 and CDR2 (germline): SNHLY, FYNNEI.

This clonotype was counted many times. The chain joins TRBV7-2 to TRBJ2-3, with D unresolved. CDR1 and CDR2 (germline): SGHTA, FQGNSA. This CDR3 is built from 16 residues. Trimming shortened V by 5 bases and J by 0 bases, and 15 bases separated the two germline ends. CDR3 nucleotide sequence: TGTGCCAGCAGCAGACCCCCTACTCCTAGCACAGATACGCAGTATTTT. It encodes CASSRPPTPSTDTQYF.